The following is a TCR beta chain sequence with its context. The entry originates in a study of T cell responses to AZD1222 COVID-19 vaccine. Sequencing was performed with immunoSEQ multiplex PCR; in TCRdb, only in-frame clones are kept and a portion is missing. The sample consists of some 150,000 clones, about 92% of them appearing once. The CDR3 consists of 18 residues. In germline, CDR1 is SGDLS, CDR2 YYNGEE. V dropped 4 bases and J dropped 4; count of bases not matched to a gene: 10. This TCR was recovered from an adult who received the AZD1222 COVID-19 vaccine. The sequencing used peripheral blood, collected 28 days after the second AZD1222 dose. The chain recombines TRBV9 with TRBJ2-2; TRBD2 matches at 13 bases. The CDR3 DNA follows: TGTGCCAGCAGCCCTTTAGCGGGACTAGCGGGGTCCACCGGGGAGCTGTTTTTT. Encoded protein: CASSPLAGLAGSTGELFF.